This is a list of T cell receptor beta chains from one sample in a study of cytomegalovirus exposure and HLA in healthy donors. Clones were read by immunoSEQ multiplex PCR, and TCRdb kept only the in-frame ones, dropping some. The sample contains about 200,000 clones, 65% to 85% of which appear only once. Sequencing was performed on PBMCs. The receptor set was obtained from a young woman in good health and CMV-seronegative. Each CDR3 is given with its conserved first and last residue. The D gene is left open where the match is weak. Clone size, where shown, is once, few, many, or a class for clones that have expanded.

D,J,length,V,size,CDR3,DNA
.,TRBJ2-1,15,TRBV5-1,few,CASSRQEATYNEQFF,TGCGCCAGCAGCCGACAGGAGGCGACCTACAATGAGCAGTTCTTC
.,TRBJ1-4,15,TRBV5-1,.,CASYVSPGSNEKLFF,TGCGCCAGCTACGTGTCCCCGGGTTCTAATGAAAAACTGTTTTTT
.,TRBJ2-3,16,TRBV15,.,CATRRRGDTHTGTQYF,TGTGCCACCAGGAGGAGGGGCGACACACACACAGGTACGCAGTATTTT
.,TRBJ2-3,17,TRBV4-2,.,CASSQGTAGTSTDTQYF,TGTGCCAGCAGCCAAGGAACGGCGGGTACCAGCACAGATACGCAGTATTTT
.,TRBJ1-3,15,TRBV19,few,CASGRQVYSGNTIYF,TGTGCCAGTGGACGACAGGTCTATTCTGGAAACACCATATATTTT
TRBD2,TRBJ2-1,16,TRBV7-7,.,CASSLGLAEPYNEQFF,TGTGCCAGCAGCTTAGGACTAGCGGAACCCTACAATGAGCAGTTCTTC
TRBD2,TRBJ2-7,15,TRBV5-1,.,CASSRTSGARYEQYF,TGCGCCAGCAGCCGGACTAGCGGGGCGAGATACGAGCAGTACTTC
TRBD1,TRBJ2-5,14,TRBV5-1,.,CASSQGQVKETQYF,TGCGCCAGCAGCCAGGGACAGGTGAAAGAGACCCAGTACTTC
.,TRBJ1-1,13,TRBV28,.,CASSQTGRTEAFF,TGTGCCAGCAGTCAAACAGGGCGCACTGAAGCTTTCTTT
TRBD2,TRBJ2-7,13,TRBV19,.,CASTSGGSYEQYF,TGTGCCAGTACTAGCGGAGGCTCCTACGAGCAGTACTTC
TRBD1,TRBJ2-1,14,TRBV11-3,once,CASSTDRGSNEQFF,TGTGCCAGCAGTACGGACAGGGGCTCCAATGAGCAGTTCTTC
.,TRBJ2-5,15,TRBV6-1,.,CARGDQGQFRGTQYF,TGTGCCAGGGGGGACCAGGGCCAATTCAGGGGGACCCAGTACTTC
TRBD1,TRBJ2-7,15,TRBV4-1,.,CASSRGQDHAYEQYF,TGCGCCAGCAGCCGTGGACAGGATCATGCCTACGAGCAGTACTTC
TRBD2,TRBJ2-3,16,TRBV18,.,CASSLRTSGGTDTQYF,TGTGCCAGCTCACTCCGCACTAGCGGGGGCACAGATACGCAGTATTTT
TRBD2,TRBJ2-5,17,TRBV14,.,CASSQALADPYQETQYF,TGTGCCAGCAGCCAAGCCCTAGCGGACCCGTACCAAGAGACCCAGTACTTC
TRBD2,TRBJ2-7,13,TRBV14,.,CASSQGRGGEQYF,TGTGCCAGCAGCCAAGGCCGGGGGGGCGAGCAGTACTTC
.,TRBJ1-4,14,TRBV6-1,.,CASGAGGAQEKLFF,TGTGCCAGCGGTGCGGGGGGGGCCCAGGAAAAACTGTTTTTT
.,TRBJ1-2,13,TRBV6-5,.,CASTLTGGDGYTF,TGTGCCAGCACTCTTACCGGAGGGGATGGCTACACCTTC
.,TRBJ2-7,12,TRBV7-6,once,CASSLWRSEQYF,TGTGCCAGCAGCTTATGGAGGAGCGAGCAGTACTTC
.,TRBJ2-2,15,TRBV6-1,.,CASSKTPWGAGELFF,TGTGCCAGCAGCAAGACGCCCTGGGGGGCCGGGGAGCTGTTTTTT
.,TRBJ1-5,15,TRBV9,.,CASSVAGSEDQPQHF,TGTGCCAGCAGCGTAGCGGGGAGTGAGGATCAGCCCCAGCATTTT
.,TRBJ1-1,14,TRBV5-1,.,CASSPGTSNTEAFF,TGCGCCAGCAGCCCCGGGACATCGAACACTGAAGCTTTCTTT
.,TRBJ1-2,13,TRBV10-3,.,CAITPQGWGGYTF,TGTGCCATCACCCCCCAGGGCTGGGGTGGCTACACCTTC
TRBD1,TRBJ2-7,15,TRBV5-1,.,CASSLVVTGAHEQYF,TGCGCCAGCAGCTTGGTTGTGACAGGGGCCCACGAGCAGTACTTC
.,TRBJ1-5,15,TRBV19,.,CASSMQHYSNQPQHF,TGTGCCAGTAGTATGCAGCACTATAGCAATCAGCCCCAGCATTTT
.,TRBJ1-4,14,TRBV5-1,few,CASSLGGGNEKLFF,TGCGCCAGCAGCTTGGGTGGAGGAAATGAAAAACTGTTTTTT
.,TRBJ2-3,13,TRBV18,few,CASSPVVADTQYF,TGTGCCAGCTCACCAGTAGTCGCAGATACGCAGTATTTT
TRBD1,TRBJ1-4,18,TRBV7-9,.,CASRAGTGGALANEKLFF,TGTGCCAGCAGGGCCGGGACAGGGGGCGCATTGGCTAATGAAAAACTGTTTTTT
.,TRBJ1-2,13,TRBV19,.,CASSIERGSSHTF,TGTGCCAGTAGTATAGAAAGGGGCAGCTCACACACCTTC
TRBD1,TRBJ1-3,16,TRBV5-1,few,CASSLVGTGSGNTIYF,TGCGCCAGCAGCTTGGTCGGGACAGGGAGCGGAAACACCATATATTTT
TRBD1,TRBJ1-2,17,TRBV2,.,CASSDRTGLRTNYGYPF,TGTGCCAGCAGTGACCGGACAGGGCTTCGCACTAACTATGGCTACCCCTTC
.,TRBJ1-3,16,TRBV30,.,CAWSTTTLGAGNTIYF,TGTGCCTGGAGTACCACAACTCTGGGCGCTGGAAACACCATATATTTT
TRBD2,TRBJ2-1,15,TRBV7-2,.,CASSFLAGGPNEQFF,TGTGCCAGCAGCTTTCTAGCGGGGGGGCCCAATGAGCAGTTCTTC
.,TRBJ2-4,16,TRBV7-9,.,CASSSTFAGPKNIQYF,TGTGCCAGCAGCTCCACCTTTGCGGGGCCCAAAAACATTCAGTACTTC
.,TRBJ2-5,13,TRBV5-1,.,CASSLQDPETQYF,TGCGCCAGCAGCCTACAGGATCCGGAGACCCAGTACTTC
.,TRBJ1-2,13,TRBV27,.,CASSLGGNYGYPF,TGTGCCAGCAGTTTGGGGGGTAACTATGGCTACCCCTTC
.,TRBJ2-1,13,TRBV29-1,.,CSVEWQSVDEQFF,TGCAGCGTTGAATGGCAGTCAGTGGATGAGCAGTTCTTC